What follows is one TCR beta chain and its context. Its antigen is still unknown. This specimen comes from a study of shared clonotypes between healthy human individuals. Study conclusions and caveats: Sorted-subset sequencing, rarefaction showed, was incomplete despite large depth. Across subsets, estimated richness was generally greater for naive than for memory populations.

Using about 190 ng DNA, approximately 30,000 T cell genomes, the sorted-subset replicate PCRs were run. The repertoire was sequenced with immunoSEQ multiplex PCR; TCRdb's copy has only in-frame clones and lacks some. The sample lists roughly 2.2 million clones, more than 80% occurring once. The ends lost 1 base at V and 11 bases at J; junction bases unmatched: 6. The germline V gene has CDR1 GTSNPN and CDR2 SVGIG (reference sequence). The CDR3 runs 13 residues. Source material: naive CD4+ T cells from PBMCs. The subset: CD45RA+ positively selected. The J gene is TRBJ1-3, the V gene TRBV30; 9 nucleotides line up with TRBD1. The receptor comes from a man in his late teens or twenties in good health. Some clones in this sample may be carry-over from other donors' samples. The CDR3 region has the DNA TGTGCCTGGAGTGACGACAGGGGGGGCGCCATATATTTT. It specifies CAWSDDRGGAIYF.